Sequencing of this TCR beta chain was carried out in a study of T cell repertoires in cytomegalovirus infection. About the research overall: Indications came from public TCR beta signatures; they pointed to CMV infection and to a matching HLA type. General observations from the study: Of the TCR beta families, the public ones yielded a cumulative frequency that identified carriers of CMV plus the relevant HLA.

TCRdb processed the reads anew with MiXCR; each CDR3 protein has one entry. The data hold under 450,000 distinct CDR3 sequences, with about a third observed a single time. Between the trimmed V and J ends, which lost 6 bases and 0 bases, there was a span of 20 bases. This CDR3 has 18 residues. Comment on this clonotype: The antigen remains undetermined.

The sample in question was cultured PBMCs, obtained from culture after CMV antigen stimulation. The rearrangement uses TRBV12-3 or TRBV12-4 and TRBJ1-4, with D maybe TRBD1 (5 bases). The TCR was taken from a human donor in good health (CMV status not recorded). Some clones in this sample may be carry-over from other donors' samples. The DNA for the CDR3 is TGTGCCAGCAGGCAGATTACAGGATATCCAACAACTAATGAAAAACTGTTTTTT. Residues: CASRQITGYPTTNEKLFF.